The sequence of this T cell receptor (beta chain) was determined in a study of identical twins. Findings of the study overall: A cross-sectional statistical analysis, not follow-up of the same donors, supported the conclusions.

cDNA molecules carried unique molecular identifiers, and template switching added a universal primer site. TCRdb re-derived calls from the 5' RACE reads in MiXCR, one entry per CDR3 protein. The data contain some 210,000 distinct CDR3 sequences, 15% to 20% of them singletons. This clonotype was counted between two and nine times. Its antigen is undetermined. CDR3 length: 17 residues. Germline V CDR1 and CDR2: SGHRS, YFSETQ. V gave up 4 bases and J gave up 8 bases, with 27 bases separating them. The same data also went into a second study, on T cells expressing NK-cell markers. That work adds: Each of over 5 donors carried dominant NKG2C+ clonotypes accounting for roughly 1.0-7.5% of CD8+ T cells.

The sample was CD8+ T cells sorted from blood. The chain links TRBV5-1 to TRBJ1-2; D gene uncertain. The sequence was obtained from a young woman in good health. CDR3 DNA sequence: TGCGCCAGCAGCCCGGGGTCTCAGTTACAGAGCCTCAAGGGCTACACCTTC. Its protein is CASSPGSQLQSLKGYTF.